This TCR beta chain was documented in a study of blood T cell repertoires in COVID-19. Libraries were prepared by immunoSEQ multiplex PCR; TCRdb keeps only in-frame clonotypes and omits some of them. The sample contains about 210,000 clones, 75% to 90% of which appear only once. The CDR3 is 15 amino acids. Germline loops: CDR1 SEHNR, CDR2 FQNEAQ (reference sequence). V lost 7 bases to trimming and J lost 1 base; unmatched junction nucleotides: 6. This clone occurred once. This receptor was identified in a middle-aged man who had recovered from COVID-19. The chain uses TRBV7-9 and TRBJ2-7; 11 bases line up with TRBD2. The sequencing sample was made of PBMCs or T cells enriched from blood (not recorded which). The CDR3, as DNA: TGTGCCAGCAAATCGACTAGCGGGGTTTCCTACGAGCAGTACTTC. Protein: CASKSTSGVSYEQYF.